This entry lists 20 T cell receptor beta chains sequenced from one sample in a study of Ad26.COV2.S vaccination and SARS-CoV-2 variants. TCRdb keeps only in-frame clones here, not all; method: immunoSEQ multiplex PCR. The sample shows 320,000 or so clones, 85% to 90% of them seen only once. Treatment here: some 19 received Ad26.COV2.S at low or high dose, single or two shots; about 5 received placebo; per-sample allocation not given. Day 63 after the first vaccine or placebo injection was the time point for sampling. Sequencing was performed on peripheral blood, taken in a trial of Ad26.COV2.S vaccine versus placebo. The receptors originated from a person aged 18-60 years who received the Ad26.COV2.S COVID-19 vaccine or a placebo.

The chain combines TRBV18 with TRBJ2-7; 10 bases are shared with TRBD2. There are 19 residues in the CDR3. Germline V lookup: CDR1 KGHSH, CDR2 LQKENI. With V trimmed by 3 bases and J by 2 bases, 16 bases remained unmatched. CDR3 region: CASSPGLRTAGTSAYEQYF. CDR3 nucleotides: TGTGCCAGCTCACCCGGACTGCGGACAGCCGGGACTAGCGCCTACGAGCAGTACTTC.

The CDR3 DNA follows: TGTGCCAGCAGTGATAGGGGAACAGGGAACACTGAAGCTTTCTTT. This translates into CASSDRGTGNTEAFF. The rearrangement uses TRBV6-1 and TRBJ1-1; D might be TRBD1 (5 bases). Germline V CDR1 and CDR2: MNHNS, SASEGT. Deletions cut 3 bases from V and 1 base from J, with 12 bases between. The length of the CDR3 is 15 residues.

The rearrangement joins TRBV28 to TRBJ1-5; no definite D call. V was shortened by 5 bases and J by 6 bases, with 20 bases between the two germline ends. Germline CDR1 reads MDHEN; CDR2 reads SYDVKM. The CDR3 covers 16 residues. As DNA, the CDR3 is TGTGCCAGCAGTGGTTGCCGGGAGGGTGGTTGTCAGCCCCAGCATTTT. This sequence encodes CASSGCREGGCQPQHF.

This rearrangement joins TRBV11-3 to TRBJ2-3; unclear D gene. Germline CDR1 and CDR2: SGHNT and YENEEA. V was shortened by 5 bases and J by 2 bases, with 5 bases between the two germline ends. The length of the CDR3 is 12 residues. The CDR3, as DNA: TGTGCCAGCAGCCTTACCACAGATACGCAGTATTTT. Its protein product is CASSLTTDTQYF.

The V and J genes are TRBV9 and TRBJ2-7, with D possibly matching TRBD2 (5 bases). Between the trimmed V and J ends, which lost 4 bases and 0 bases, there was a span of 11 bases. CDR1 and CDR2 (germline): SGDLS, YYNGEE. This CDR3 has 14 amino acids. The CDR3 region is CASSPSRASYEQYF. The CDR3 DNA reads as TGTGCCAGCAGCCCCTCGAGGGCCTCCTACGAGCAGTACTTC.

This clone was detected only a few times. The CDR3 region has the DNA TGTGCCAGCAGTCACCTCCATCGAGACGGGCAGTACTTC. Translated: CASSHLHRDGQYF. The genes are TRBV6-5 and TRBJ2-7; unclear D gene. Trimming removed 5 bases from V and 9 bases from J, with 17 bases in between. Germline V lookup: CDR1 MNHEY, CDR2 SVGAGI. CDR3 length: 13 residues.

The rearrangement joins TRBV7-6 to TRBJ2-7; D perhaps matches TRBD1 (6 bases). Per the germline V gene, CDR1 is SGHVS and CDR2 is FNYEAQ. Trimming removed 5 bases at V and 5 bases at J, with 16 bases between. The CDR3 extends over 14 amino acids. The CDR3 sequence: CASSQGQGPNEQYF. CDR3 DNA sequence: TGTGCCAGCAGCCAGGGGCAGGGACCTAACGAGCAGTACTTC.

This chain joins TRBV10-3 and TRBJ1-1; no firm D call. The CDR3 has 15 residues. Trimming stripped 3 bases from V and 4 bases from J, with 15 bases between. CDR1 is ENHRY, CDR2 SYGVKD, per germline. DNA for the CDR3: TGTGCCATCAGTGAAAATCTTGGGTCGGCCACTGAAGCTTTCTTT. Translating it yields CAISENLGSATEAFF.

The chain uses TRBV29-1 and TRBJ2-3, with 14 bases lining up with TRBD2. The germline CDR1 and CDR2 sequences are SQVTM and ANQGSEA. V lost 6 bases and J lost 2; bases outside the gene matches: 10. The CDR3 sequence is 17 residues long. CDR3 coding DNA: TGCAGCGTCCACGGACTAGCGGGAGGCTGGGACACAGATACGCAGTATTTT. This codes for CSVHGLAGGWDTDTQYF.

This chain joins TRBV6-2 or TRBV6-3 and TRBJ2-1, with D uncertain. The CDR3 loop spans 11 amino acids. The V and J ends lost 2 bases and 8 bases respectively, with 4 bases between them. CDR1 is MNHEY, CDR2 SVGEGT, per germline. CDR3 region: CASSYGYEQFF. The CDR3 DNA sequence: TGTGCCAGCAGTTACGGCTATGAGCAGTTCTTC.

The chain recombines TRBV12-3 or TRBV12-4 with TRBJ1-5; D perhaps matches TRBD1 (6 bases). V gave up 8 bases and J gave up 6 bases, with 14 bases separating them. The CDR3 covers 13 residues. The CDR3 protein is CASRGGASQPQHF. Here the CDR3 DNA reads TGTGCCAGCCGGGGGGGGGCCAGTCAGCCCCAGCATTTT.

The V call is TRBV10-2, the J call TRBJ1-6; no definite D call. Germline lookup yields CDR1 WSHSY and CDR2 SAAADI. The ends were cut back, 3 bases at V and 6 bases at J, with 12 bases in the middle. CDR3 length equals 15 residues. CDR3 nucleotide sequence: TGCGCCAGCAGTGAAGCTACTATGACTAATTCACCCCTCCACTTT. As protein: CASSEATMTNSPLHF.

As regards this clone: This sample includes further DNA sequences coding for the same CDR3. The chain employs TRBV7-7 and TRBJ2-1; D is possibly TRBD2 (6 bases). Deletions cut 1 base from V and 8 bases from J, with 15 bases between. Germline CDR1 is SSHAT and CDR2 is FNYEAQ (reference sequence). This CDR3 region has 15 residues. The CDR3 sequence is CASSLGTGAYYEQFF. CDR3 nucleotides: TGTGCCAGCAGCTTAGGGACGGGAGCTTATTATGAGCAGTTCTTC. The full variable domain, its missing parts supplied by reference TRBV7-7 and TRBJ2-1, is GAGVSQSPRYKVTKRGQDVTLRCDPISSHATLYWYQQALGQGPEFLTYFNYEAQPDKSGLPSDRFSAERPEGSISTLTIQRTEQRDSAMYRCASSLGTGAYYEQFFGPGTRLTVL.

The rearrangement links TRBV4-1 to TRBJ2-7; D possibly corresponds to TRBD1 (5 bases). The CDR3 consists of 16 residues. Per the germline V gene, CDR1 is MGHRA and CDR2 is YSYEKL. The germline V and J ends were trimmed by 4 bases and 4 bases, with 20 bases remaining between them. This CDR3 reads CASSRGPVQGGYEQYF. In DNA form, the CDR3 reads TGCGCCAGCAGCCGAGGCCCCGTCCAGGGCGGATACGAGCAGTACTTC.

The count of this clone is one. The V gene is TRBV27, the J gene TRBJ2-1; no clear D gene. V was cut by 5 bases and J by 9 bases, with 11 bases left in between. CDR3 size: 12 residues. Per the germline V gene, CDR1 is MNHEY and CDR2 is SMNVEV (reference sequence). CDR3 bases: TGTGCCAGCAGTCCCAAGTTTTGTGAGCAGTTCTTC. It specifies CASSPKFCEQFF.

The rearrangement joins TRBV2 to TRBJ2-1; 9 nucleotides line up with TRBD1. The CDR3 loop spans 16 amino acids. From germline, CDR1 is SNHLY and CDR2 FYNNEI. Losses at the gene ends were 2 bases for V and 8 bases for J; bases not matched to a gene: 10. As DNA, the CDR3 is TGTGCCAGCAGTGAACCCGGGACAGGGTCATTAGATGAGCAGTTCTTC. Protein sequence: CASSEPGTGSLDEQFF.

This chain joins TRBV12-3 or TRBV12-4 and TRBJ1-1; no clear D gene. The V gene lost 6 bases and the J gene lost 2 bases, with 10 bases spanning the gap. The CDR3 is 13 residues long. The CDR3 region is CASSSGLNTEAFF. The CDR3, as DNA: TGTGCCAGCAGCTCCGGACTCAACACTGAAGCTTTCTTT.

The chain joins TRBV5-6 to TRBJ1-1; D may be TRBD1 (6 bases). CDR1 is SGHDT, CDR2 YYEEEE, per germline. The germline V and J ends were trimmed by 3 bases and 5 bases, with 8 bases remaining between them. This CDR3 contains 12 residues. The CDR3, as DNA: TGTGCCAGCAGCTGGAGGGGGACTGAAGCTTTCTTT. It specifies CASSWRGTEAFF.

This rearrangement joins TRBV6-5 to TRBJ1-1; D remains ambiguous. The CDR3 covers 15 residues. The germline gives CDR1 MNHEY, CDR2 SVGAGI. Trimming shortened V by 6 bases and J by 1 base, and 15 bases separated the two germline ends. DNA for the CDR3: TGTGCCAGCAGACCCCCCGGAGGTCGGAACACTGAAGCTTTCTTT. Its translation is CASRPPGGRNTEAFF.

In its sample, this clone was seen once. The rearrangement uses TRBV5-1 and TRBJ1-1, with TRBD1 matching 8 bases. CDR1 and CDR2 (germline): SGHRS, YFSETQ. The V gene end was trimmed by 4 bases and the J gene end by 4 bases; junction bases not matched to a gene: 18. The CDR3 is 18 residues long. DNA for the CDR3: TGCGCCAGCAGCCGAGCTCAGGGGGCTGGGGCGGGTGGCACTGAAGCTTTCTTT. As protein: CASSRAQGAGAGGTEAFF.